These 17 T cell receptor beta chains share one sample of origin, sequenced in a study of CD8+ T cells in alopecia areata (dated by TCRdb to 2017 to 2018). Per the publication, the time point label means: baseline before oral tofacitinib. Receptors were amplified or captured by the immunoSEQ multiplex PCR assay. To provide template for TCR sequencing, every sample had RNA extracted and reverse transcribed into cDNA. The table comes from immuneACCESS by way of TCRdb, which keeps in-frame sequences with V and J called. Part of the clones is missing from these tables; in studies checked, under half for an unresolved V gene and the rest for unknown reasons. This sample gives over 150,000 clones in total; approximately 59% of them show up just once. Roughly 15% of the sample belongs to the ten largest clones. Specimen: CD4+ T cells sorted from blood, collected at week 0. Receptors originate from a human donor with alopecia areata.

The rearrangement uses TRBV2 and TRBJ1-1; D call uncertain. Germline CDR1 reads SNHLY; CDR2 reads FYNNEI. CDR3 length: 13 amino acids. V was cut by 5 bases and J by 0 bases, with 7 bases left in between. CDR3 region: CASSRSMNTEAFF. The CDR3 region has the DNA TGTGCCAGCAGTCGTAGTATGAACACTGAAGCTTTCTTT.

This clone was counted between two and nine times. The chain is built from TRBV27 and TRBJ1-6, with D possibly being TRBD1 (6 bases). The germline CDR1 and CDR2 sequences are MNHEY and SMNVEV (reference sequence). With 3 bases removed from V and 5 bases from J, the gap between germline ends came to 11 bases. The CDR3 is 15 amino acids. CDR3 DNA sequence: TGTGCCAGCAGTTTTAGACAGGAGAATAATTCACCCCTCCACTTT. Its protein product is CASSFRQENNSPLHF.

The V gene is TRBV5-1, the J gene TRBJ2-3, with D tentatively TRBD1 (5 bases). From germline, CDR1 is SGHRS and CDR2 YFSETQ. CDR3 size: 16 residues. V lost 0 bases to trimming and J lost 2 bases, with 13 bases between them. CDR3 nucleotide sequence: TGCGCCAGCAGCTTGGTTCTAGGACAAGCCACAGATACGCAGTATTTT. Protein: CASSLVLGQATDTQYF.

The rearrangement links TRBV15 to TRBJ2-5; D perhaps matches TRBD2 (5 bases). V was trimmed by 2 bases and J by 0 bases, leaving 10 bases between them. Germline CDR1 and CDR2: LNHNV and YYDKDF (reference sequence). The CDR3 is made up of 15 amino acids. The CDR3 sequence: CATSRTGMDQETQYF. The CDR3 DNA follows: TGTGCCACCAGCAGAACGGGAATGGACCAAGAGACCCAGTACTTC.

The chain has TRBV5-1 and TRBJ1-2; 7 bases align to TRBD1. This CDR3 spans 15 amino acids. V lost 0 bases to trimming and J lost 4 bases; unmatched junction nucleotides: 6. Germline-derived CDR1 and CDR2 are SGHRS and YFSETQ. For the CDR3, the DNA is TGCGCCAGCAGCTTGGAAACAGGGGTACCCTATGGCTACACCTTC. Protein product: CASSLETGVPYGYTF.

The chain uses TRBV19 and TRBJ1-5, with D perhaps TRBD1 (6 bases). V dropped 9 bases and J dropped 1 base, with 10 bases sitting between them. This CDR3 comprises 13 residues. Per germline, CDR1 LNHDA and CDR2 SQIVND (reference sequence). The CDR3 DNA reads TGTGCCAGCAACAGGGAGAGCAATCAGCCCCAGCATTTT. The encoded protein is CASNRESNQPQHF.

The chain joins TRBV19 to TRBJ1-1; D is unresolved. Germline V gene lookup returns CDR1 LNHDA and CDR2 SQIVND (reference sequence). The CDR3 is 13 amino acids. The V end was cut by 2 bases, the J end by 5 bases, with 9 bases between. CDR3 amino acids: CASSIRLGTEAFF. The CDR3 DNA sequence: TGTGCCAGTAGTATACGGCTTGGGACTGAAGCTTTCTTT.

This clone was seen more than once but under ten times. The J gene is TRBJ2-7, the V gene TRBV6-6; D is ambiguous. The length of the CDR3 is 13 residues. V was clipped by 0 bases and J by 7 bases, with 10 bases between them. Germline V CDR1 and CDR2: MNHNY, SVGAGI (reference sequence). The CDR3 DNA follows: TGTGCCAGCAGTTACTCTCCGGCCGGAGAGCAGTACTTC. Translated, it gives CASSYSPAGEQYF.

This clone turned up a few times. The rearrangement joins TRBV29-1 to TRBJ2-5; D is undetermined. CDR3 length: 13 residues. From germline, CDR1 is SQVTM and CDR2 ANQGSEA. The V end was cut by 6 bases, the J end by 2 bases, with 13 bases between. CDR3 nucleotide sequence: TGCAGCGTCGCTGGACGGATGCAAGAGACCCAGTACTTC. Its translation: CSVAGRMQETQYF.

The gene calls are TRBV6-1 and TRBJ2-3; D is possibly TRBD1 (5 bases). V was shortened by 8 bases and J by 2 bases, with 11 bases between the two germline ends. The germline CDR1 and CDR2 sequences are MNHNS and SASEGT. This CDR3 comprises 13 residues. CDR3: CASLKGLTDTQYF. The DNA for the CDR3 is TGTGCCAGCCTTAAGGGGCTCACAGATACGCAGTATTTT.

V is TRBV5-6 and J is TRBJ1-5; 7 nucleotides line up with TRBD1. This CDR3 region has 17 residues. The V gene's germline CDR1 is SGHDT and CDR2 YYEEEE. Losses at the gene ends were 3 bases for V and 0 bases for J; bases not matched to a gene: 9. The CDR3 protein is CASSSLEGADSNQPQHF. In DNA form, the CDR3 reads TGTGCCAGCAGCTCTTTGGAGGGGGCAGATAGCAATCAGCCCCAGCATTTT.

The V call is TRBV7-8, the J call TRBJ2-1, with unresolved D. Germline V gene data show CDR1 as SGHVS and CDR2 as FQNEAQ. The CDR3 sequence is 11 residues long. Trimming cost V 1 base and J 6 bases, with 1 base left between them. The DNA for the CDR3 is TGTGCCAGCAGCTTAGTCAATGAGCAGTTCTTC. Translating it yields CASSLVNEQFF.

The rearrangement links TRBV9 to TRBJ1-6; a weak D match, TRBD1 (6 bases). V was trimmed by 4 bases and J by 7 bases, leaving 15 bases between them. This CDR3 comprises 15 residues. Germline CDR1 SGDLS, CDR2 YYNGEE. This CDR3 reads CASSQRQDGNSPLHF. The CDR3 DNA reads as TGTGCCAGCAGCCAGAGACAGGACGGCAATTCACCCCTCCACTTT.

This sequence joins TRBV30 and TRBJ2-7; 7 nucleotides agree with TRBD1. CDR1 and CDR2 (germline): GTSNPN, SVGIG (reference sequence). V shed 0 bases, J shed 2 bases, and the junction held 19 bases outside the gene matches. The CDR3 loop spans 19 amino acids. The CDR3 DNA reads as TGTGCCTGGAGTGTACGTGACAGGGATTGGAGAACCCCTACCTACGAGCAGTACTTC. Amino acids: CAWSVRDRDWRTPTYEQYF. The variable domain in full, with the rest retrieved from reference TRBV30 and TRBJ2-7, is SQTIHQWPATLVQPVGSPLSLECTVEGTSNPNLYWYRQAAGRGLQLLFYSVGIGQISSEVPQNLSASRPQDRQFILSSKKLLLSDSGFYLCAWSVRDRDWRTPTYEQYFGPGTRLTVT.

The chain has TRBV18 and TRBJ1-4, with D possibly matching TRBD1 (5 bases). CDR1 and CDR2 from the germline V gene are KGHSH and LQKENI. The CDR3 loop spans 15 amino acids. Between the trimmed V and J ends, which lost 1 base and 4 bases, there was a span of 10 bases. The CDR3 sequence: CASSPRGALNEKLFF. CDR3 coding DNA: TGTGCCAGCTCACCACGAGGGGCCCTTAATGAAAAACTGTTTTTT. Using reference TRBV18 and TRBJ1-4 for the parts outside the CDR3, the full variable domain is NAGVMQNPRHLVRRRGQEARLRCSPMKGHSHVYWYRQLPEEGLKFMVYLQKENIIDESGMPKERFSAEFPKEGPSILRIQQVVRGDSAAYFCASSPRGALNEKLFFGSGTQLSVL.

This clone was seen a handful of times. This sequence joins TRBV6-5 and TRBJ2-4, with D tentatively TRBD1 (5 bases). This CDR3 has 13 amino acids. The germline V gene encodes CDR1 MNHEY and CDR2 SVGAGI. V was clipped by 6 bases and J by 13 bases, with 19 bases between them. CDR3 bases: TGTGCCAGCAGGCTCGGCAGGCAGGGCATCCAGTACTTC. Translation gives CASRLGRQGIQYF.

This chain links TRBV30 with TRBJ2-3, with unresolved D. CDR3 length: 16 amino acids. Germline assignment: CDR1 GTSNPN and CDR2 SVGIG (reference sequence). V was clipped by 3 bases and J by 2 bases, with 18 bases between them. The CDR3 DNA sequence: TGTGCCTGGAGAGTACCTCGGCCACGAACCACAGATACGCAGTATTTT. Protein: CAWRVPRPRTTDTQYF.